This T cell receptor beta chain was recorded in a study of T-cell memory formation after mild COVID-19. General study results and limits: In pre-infection memory, a portion of responding clones appeared, which suggested that cross-reactive memory joined. Balance between CD4 and CD8 was seen in clones contracting day 15 to 85, and a CD4+ lean was seen in later expanders.

In TCRdb, the 5' RACE reads were re-called with MiXCR into one record per CDR3 protein. The table includes 110,000 to 150,000 distinct CDR3 sequences, around 14% detected once. The V and J ends lost 4 bases and 8 bases, in that order; junction bases with no gene match: 10. This CDR3 is built from 15 residues. The germline V gene encodes CDR1 SGHNT and CDR2 YENEEA. About this clonotype: The antigen is not known.

This chain connects TRBV11-3 to TRBJ1-4, with TRBD1 identical over 7 bases. Sequenced sample: PBMCs or a T cell subset sorted from them (not recorded which). The sequence was obtained from an adult woman who had mild COVID-19 (a few samples of this study predate the infection). Cell type and time point are not known. CDR3 loop: CASSSRQGRNEKLFF. The DNA for the CDR3 is TGTGCCAGCAGCTCCCGACAGGGAAGAAACGAAAAACTGTTTTTT.